One and the same sample provided the 9 T cell receptor beta chains below, sequenced in a study of blood T cell repertoires in COVID-19. Sequenced by immunoSEQ multiplex PCR; TCRdb stores in-frame clones only, minus some. The sample shows about 170,000 clones, 65% to 90% of them seen only once. Sample: peripheral blood. The source of these receptors is a woman in her 40s with COVID-19, enrolled during active disease.

The rearrangement joins TRBV6-4 to TRBJ2-1; D is possibly TRBD1 (5 bases). The germline V gene encodes CDR1 MRHNA and CDR2 SNTAGT. V was shortened by 3 bases and J by 4 bases, with 10 bases between the two germline ends. This CDR3 region has 14 residues. In DNA, the CDR3 is TGTGCCAGCAGTGAGGGGCTAGGATACAATGAGCAGTTCTTC. This gives the protein CASSEGLGYNEQFF.

The CDR3 region is CASSLGQRRTGELFF. The DNA of the CDR3 is TGTGCCAGCAGTTTGGGACAGCGGCGGACCGGGGAGCTGTTTTTT. The gene calls are TRBV6-5 and TRBJ2-2, with TRBD1 matching over 7 bases. V lost 4 bases and J lost 5; bases outside the gene matches: 7. Germline V gives CDR1 MNHEY, CDR2 SVGAGI. The CDR3 sequence is 15 residues long.

The gene calls are TRBV12-3 or TRBV12-4 and TRBJ1-5; 9 nucleotides match TRBD1. The CDR3 extends over 13 amino acids. V trimming: 6 bases; J trimming: 12 bases; junction bases outside the gene matches: 9. CDR3 in DNA: TGTGCCAGCAGCCCCGGGACAGGGAGGATCCAGCATTTT. This encodes CASSPGTGRIQHF.

The chain joins TRBV6-6 to TRBJ2-3; tentative D call: TRBD2 (6 bases). CDR1 MNHNY and CDR2 SVGAGI come from the germline V gene (reference sequence). Trimming removed 5 bases from V and 2 bases from J, with 11 bases in between. CDR3 length: 14 residues. The CDR3 reads CASSPSGVTDTQYF. In DNA, the CDR3 is TGTGCCAGCAGTCCCTCGGGGGTCACAGATACGCAGTATTTT.

The J gene is TRBJ1-4, the V gene TRBV5-6; D may be TRBD1 (6 bases). The germline gives CDR1 SGHDT, CDR2 YYEEEE. Trimming pared 3 bases from V and 2 bases from J, leaving 17 bases between. The CDR3 sequence is 17 residues long. CDR3 in DNA: TGTGCCAGCAGCTCTGTACTTGGGGGCCGGACTAATGAAAAACTGTTTTTT. This gives the protein CASSSVLGGRTNEKLFF.

The chain employs TRBV7-8 and TRBJ2-1; 12 bases are shared with TRBD2. Per germline, CDR1 SGHVS and CDR2 FQNEAQ. The junction had 21 bases not matched to a gene; V was cut back by 5 bases and J by 7 bases. The CDR3 length is 20 residues. CDR3 coding DNA: TGTGCCAGCAGCGATGCTAGCGGGAGGGTTAATATAGGATCTTGGAATGAGCAGTTCTTC. Protein sequence: CASSDASGRVNIGSWNEQFF. Together with reference TRBV7-8 and TRBJ2-1, the CDR3 gives the full variable domain: GAGVSQSPRYKVAKRGQDVALRCDPISGHVSLFWYQQALGQGPEFLTYFQNEAQLDKSGLPSDRFFAERPEGSVSTLKIQRTQQEDSAVYLCASSDASGRVNIGSWNEQFFGPGTRLTVL.

The chain combines TRBV30 with TRBJ1-4; D perhaps matches TRBD1 (5 bases). Looked up from germline, CDR1 is GTSNPN and CDR2 is SVGIG (reference sequence). Trimming took 7 bases from V and 7 from J, leaving 16 bases between them. The CDR3 is made up of 13 amino acids. The CDR3 here is CASRGRRGEKLFF. Here the CDR3 DNA reads TGTGCCTCCCGGGGACGGCGGGGTGAAAAACTGTTTTTT.

This clone was seen a handful of times. The chain links TRBV5-4 to TRBJ2-2, with 10 bases that match TRBD2. From germline, CDR1 is SGHNT and CDR2 YYREEE (reference sequence). Trimming cost V 1 base and J 0 bases; bases outside gene matches: 3. The CDR3 has 17 amino acids. This CDR3 reads CASSLRTSGTNTGELFF. Here the CDR3 DNA reads TGTGCCAGCAGCTTGCGGACTAGCGGAACGAACACCGGGGAGCTGTTTTTT. Based on the CDR3 plus reference TRBV5-4 and TRBJ2-2, the full variable domain is ETGVTQSPTHLIKTRGQQVTLRCSSQSGHNTVSWYQQALGQGPQFIFQYYREEENGRGNFPPRFSGLQFPNYSSELNVNALELDDSALYLCASSLRTSGTNTGELFFGEGSRLTVL.

The rearrangement uses TRBV6-6 and TRBJ2-4, with TRBD2 matching 8 bases. V shed 5 bases and J 0 bases; nucleotides not matched to a gene: 9. Germline loops: CDR1 MNHNY, CDR2 SVGAGI (reference sequence). The CDR3 consists of 17 residues. The CDR3 reads CASSPTLAGIAKNIQYF. The CDR3, as DNA: TGTGCCAGCAGTCCCACCTTAGCGGGAATAGCCAAAAACATTCAGTACTTC.